The clone carrying this TCR beta chain occurred a few times. The time point here: pre-treatment sample, taken before nivolumab and TIL therapy. This CDR3 is 13 amino acids long. CDR1 and CDR2 from the germline V gene are SGHVS and FNYEAQ. V lost 5 bases and J lost 6, with 10 bases in between. The immunoSEQ assay was v3. This table comes from immunoSEQ multiplex PCR, and its TCRdb copy is limited to in-frame clones, with some not included. The sample yields about 60,000 clones, around 68% seen once. The data stem from a study of TIL therapy for anti-PD-1-resistant metastatic lung cancer. This sequence was found in a person between 25 and 79 years old with non-small cell lung cancer. V and J are TRBV7-6 and TRBJ2-2, with D tentatively TRBD1 (6 bases). Sequencing used blood, obtained at baseline. This CDR3 reads CASSLRQAGELFF. CDR3 bases: TGTGCCAGCAGCCTTCGACAGGCCGGGGAGCTGTTTTTT. Looking up the rest from reference TRBV7-6 and TRBJ2-2 gives the full variable domain: GAGVSQSPRYKVTKRGQDVALRCDPISGHVSLYWYRQALGQGPEFLTYFNYEAQQDKSGLPNDRFSAERPEGSISTLTIQRTEQRDSAMYRCASSLRQAGELFFGEGSRLTVL.